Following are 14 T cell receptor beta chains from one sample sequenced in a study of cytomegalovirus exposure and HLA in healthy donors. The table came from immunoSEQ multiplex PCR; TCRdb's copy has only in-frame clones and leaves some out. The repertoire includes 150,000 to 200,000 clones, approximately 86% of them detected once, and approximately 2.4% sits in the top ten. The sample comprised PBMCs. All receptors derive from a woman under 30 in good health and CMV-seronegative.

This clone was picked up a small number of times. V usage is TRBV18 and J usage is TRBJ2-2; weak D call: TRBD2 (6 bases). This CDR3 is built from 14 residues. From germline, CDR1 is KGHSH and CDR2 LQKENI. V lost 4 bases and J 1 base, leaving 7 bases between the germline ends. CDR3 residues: CASSLGLNTGELFF. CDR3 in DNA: TGTGCCAGCTCACTGGGACTGAACACCGGGGAGCTGTTTTTT.

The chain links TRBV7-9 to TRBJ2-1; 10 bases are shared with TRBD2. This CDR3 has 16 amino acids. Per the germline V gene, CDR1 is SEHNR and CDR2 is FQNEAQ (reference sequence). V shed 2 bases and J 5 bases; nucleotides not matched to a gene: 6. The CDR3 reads CASSLSGSGRHNEQFF. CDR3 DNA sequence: TGTGCCAGCAGCTTAAGTGGTAGCGGGAGGCACAATGAGCAGTTCTTC.

As DNA, the CDR3 is TGTGCCAGCAGCCGACGGAGCCTAGGTACGAGCACCGGGGAGCTGTTTTTT. Amino acid sequence: CASSRRSLGTSTGELFF. The chain joins TRBV7-2 to TRBJ2-2, with D uncertain. The V gene lost 5 bases and the J gene lost 4 bases, with 20 bases spanning the gap. In germline, CDR1 is SGHTA, CDR2 FQGNSA. The CDR3 totals 17 residues.

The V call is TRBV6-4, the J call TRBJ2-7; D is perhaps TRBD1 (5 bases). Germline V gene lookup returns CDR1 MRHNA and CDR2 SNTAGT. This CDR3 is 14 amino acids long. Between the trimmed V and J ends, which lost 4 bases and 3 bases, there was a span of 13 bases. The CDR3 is CASSVSQGSYEQYF. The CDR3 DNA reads TGTGCCAGCAGTGTATCCCAGGGCAGCTACGAGCAGTACTTC.

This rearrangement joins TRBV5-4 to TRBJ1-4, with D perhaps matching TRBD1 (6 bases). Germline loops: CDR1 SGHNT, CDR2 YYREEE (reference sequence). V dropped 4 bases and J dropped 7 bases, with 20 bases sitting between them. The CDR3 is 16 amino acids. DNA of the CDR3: TGTGCCAGCAGCCCGGACAGTCGGACAGTCGGTGAAAAACTGTTTTTT. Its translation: CASSPDSRTVGEKLFF.

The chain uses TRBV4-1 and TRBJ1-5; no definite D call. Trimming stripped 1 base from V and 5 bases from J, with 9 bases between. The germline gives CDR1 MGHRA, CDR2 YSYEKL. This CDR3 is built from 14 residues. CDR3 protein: CASSQVGGYQPQHF. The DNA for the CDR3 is TGCGCCAGCAGCCAAGTCGGCGGCTATCAGCCCCAGCATTTT.

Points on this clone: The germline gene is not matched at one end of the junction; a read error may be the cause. CDR3 protein: CASSPSVWGKQPQHF. Written as DNA, the CDR3 is TGTGCCAGTAGTCCCTCCGTGTGGGGCAAGCAGCCCCAGCATTTT. J is TRBJ1-5 and V is TRBV19; perhaps TRBD1 as D (5 bases). The CDR3 totals 15 residues. The V gene's germline CDR1 is LNHDA and CDR2 SQIVND (reference sequence).

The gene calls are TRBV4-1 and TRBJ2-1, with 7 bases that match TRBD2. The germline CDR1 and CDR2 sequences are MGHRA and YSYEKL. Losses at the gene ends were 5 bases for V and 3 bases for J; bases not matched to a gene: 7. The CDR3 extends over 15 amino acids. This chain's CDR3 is CASSAGTTFYNEQFF. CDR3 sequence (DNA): TGCGCCAGCAGCGCCGGGACTACCTTCTACAATGAGCAGTTCTTC.

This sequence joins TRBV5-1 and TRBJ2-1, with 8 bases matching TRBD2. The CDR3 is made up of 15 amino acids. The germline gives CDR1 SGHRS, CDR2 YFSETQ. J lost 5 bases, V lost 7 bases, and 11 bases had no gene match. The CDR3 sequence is CASAETSATHNEQFF. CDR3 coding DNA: TGCGCCAGCGCCGAGACTAGCGCGACCCACAATGAGCAGTTCTTC. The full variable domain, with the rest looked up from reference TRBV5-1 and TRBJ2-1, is KAGVTQTPRYLIKTRGQQVTLSCSPISGHRSVSWYQQTPGQGLQFLFEYFSETQRNKGNFPGRFSGRQFSNSRSEMNVSTLELGDSALYLCASAETSATHNEQFFGPGTRLTVL.

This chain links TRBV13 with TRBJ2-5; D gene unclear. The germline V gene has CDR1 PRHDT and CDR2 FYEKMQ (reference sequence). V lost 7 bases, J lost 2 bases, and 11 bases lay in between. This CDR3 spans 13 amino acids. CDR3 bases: TGTGCCAGCAAATCGCGCACGCAAGAGACCCAGTACTTC. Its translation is CASKSRTQETQYF. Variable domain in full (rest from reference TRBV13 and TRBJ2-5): AAGVIQSPRHLIKEKRETATLKCYPIPRHDTVYWYQQGPGQDPQFLISFYEKMQSDKGSIPDRFSAQQFSDYHSELNMSSLELGDSALYFCASKSRTQETQYFGPGTRLLVL.

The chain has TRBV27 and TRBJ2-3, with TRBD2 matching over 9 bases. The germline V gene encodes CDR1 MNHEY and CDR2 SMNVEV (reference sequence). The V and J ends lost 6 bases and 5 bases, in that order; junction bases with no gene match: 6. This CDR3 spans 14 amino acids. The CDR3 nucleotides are TGTGCCAGCAGCTTAACACTAGCGGGAGATACGCAGTATTTT. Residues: CASSLTLAGDTQYF.

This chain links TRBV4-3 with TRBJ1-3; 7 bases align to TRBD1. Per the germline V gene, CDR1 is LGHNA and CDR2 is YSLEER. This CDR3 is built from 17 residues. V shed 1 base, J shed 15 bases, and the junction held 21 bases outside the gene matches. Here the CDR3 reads CASSQARGPKRGIQTYF. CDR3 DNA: TGCGCCAGCAGCCAAGCAAGGGGGCCGAAACGAGGAATTCAAACATATTTT.

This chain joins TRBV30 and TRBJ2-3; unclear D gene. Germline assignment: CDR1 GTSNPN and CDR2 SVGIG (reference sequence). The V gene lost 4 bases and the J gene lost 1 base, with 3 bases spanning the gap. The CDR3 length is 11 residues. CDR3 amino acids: CAWTGTDTQYF. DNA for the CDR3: TGTGCCTGGACCGGCACAGATACGCAGTATTTT.

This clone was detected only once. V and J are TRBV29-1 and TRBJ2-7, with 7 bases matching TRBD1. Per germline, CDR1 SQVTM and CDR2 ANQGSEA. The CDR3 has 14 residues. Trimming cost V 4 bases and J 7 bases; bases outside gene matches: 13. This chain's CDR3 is CSVGVGQTGWEQYF. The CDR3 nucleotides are TGCAGCGTTGGGGTGGGACAGACAGGGTGGGAGCAGTACTTC.